This TCR beta chain was sequenced for a study of identical twins. Study results and caveats: Cross-sectional statistics underpinned the conclusions; the same donors were not followed. Recombination models fit unrelated individuals' TCR alpha sharing but underestimated twins'.

Template switching (which added a universal primer site) was used, and cDNA carried unique molecular identifiers. A single record per CDR3 protein comes from TCRdb applying MiXCR to the 5' RACE reads. The sample includes about 530,000 distinct CDR3 sequences, about a fifth of them seen just once. This CDR3 is built from 18 residues. To note about this clonotype: What it binds is not known.

These same data were also listed under a study on yellow fever vaccine responses in identical twins. That work adds: Twins' vaccine T cell response reportedly gave the appearance of partial convergence and partial personalization.

The chain carries TRBV21-1 and TRBJ1-6. TRBV21-1 is noted as a pseudogene. The material sequenced was CD4+ T cells sorted from blood. The sequence derives from a young woman in good health. The CDR3 is CASSTGRRRGSYNSPLHF. The CDR3 DNA is TGTGCCAGCAGCACTGGACGACGACGAGGCTCCTATAATTCACCCCTCCACTTT.